These T cell receptor beta chains were read from a single sample in a study of T cell responses to AZD1222 COVID-19 vaccine. Only in-frame clones appear in the TCRdb table, and some are missing; sequencing was by immunoSEQ multiplex PCR. The data contain over 45,000 clones, 70% to 90% of them seen just once; the ten biggest clones take up about 16%. Here the sequenced sample was peripheral blood, taken on day 0 of AZD1222 vaccination. Source of these receptors: an adult in good health. Each CDR3 is given with its conserved first and last residue. The D gene is left open where the match is weak. Not all rows give a size; the values are once, few, many and, for expanded clones, a class.

D	V	size	J	CDR3	DNA
-	TRBV28	-	TRBJ1-3	CASTHGGTGNTIYF	TGTGCCAGCACCCATGGTGGCACTGGAAACACCATATATTTT
-	TRBV5-4	-	TRBJ2-2	CASSRTRSNTGELFF	TGTGCCAGCAGCCGGACACGATCGAACACCGGGGAGCTGTTTTTT
TRBD1	TRBV7-8	medium-sized	TRBJ2-7	CASSYGTGVSYEQYF	TGTGCCAGCAGCTACGGGACAGGGGTATCCTACGAGCAGTACTTC
-	TRBV2	-	TRBJ1-1	CANYRDALNTEAFF	TGTGCCAACTACCGGGACGCTCTGAACACTGAAGCTTTCTTT
TRBD1	TRBV9	-	TRBJ1-6	CASSVGTVNSPLHF	TGTGCCAGCAGCGTCGGGACAGTTAATTCACCCCTCCACTTT
-	TRBV18	-	TRBJ1-1	CASSPGRTATPEAFF	TGTGCCAGCTCCCCAGGCCGGACAGCCACCCCTGAAGCTTTCTTT
TRBD1	TRBV5-1	once	TRBJ2-1	CASSATQGAGYNEQFF	TGCGCCAGCAGCGCCACACAGGGGGCAGGTTACAATGAGCAGTTCTTC
-	TRBV6-5	once	TRBJ1-6	CASSLETVSPLHF	TGTGCCAGCAGTTTAGAGACGGTTTCACCCCTCCACTTT
-	TRBV28	-	TRBJ2-5	CASSFQGGQKETQYF	TGTGCCAGCAGTTTCCAGGGGGGGCAGAAAGAGACCCAGTACTTC
-	TRBV27	-	TRBJ2-3	CASSLRDSAQYF	TGTGCCAGCAGTTTACGGGACTCGGCGCAGTATTTT
TRBD1	TRBV19	-	TRBJ2-7	CASSSQTGTHEQYF	TGTGCCAGTAGTTCCCAGACAGGGACCCACGAGCAGTACTTC
TRBD1	TRBV7-8	-	TRBJ1-4	CASSLGQGTTNEKLFF	TGTGCCAGCAGCCTGGGACAGGGCACGACAAATGAAAAACTGTTTTTT
-	TRBV7-6	-	TRBJ2-7	CASSPRSGGLLYEQYF	TGTGCCAGCAGCCCTAGGAGTGGGGGCCTACTCTACGAGCAGTACTTC
TRBD1	TRBV27	-	TRBJ1-6	CASSLTRDRRGSPLHF	TGTGCCAGCAGTTTAACCAGGGACAGGCGGGGTTCACCCCTCCACTTT
-	TRBV6-1	-	TRBJ2-3	CASSESVTSTDTQYF	TGTGCCAGCAGTGAATCGGTGACTTCCACAGATACGCAGTATTTT
-	TRBV7-9	-	TRBJ1-3	CASSGPGYGNTIYF	TGTGCCAGCAGCGGACCCGGGTATGGAAACACCATATATTTT
-	TRBV11-2	-	TRBJ2-2	CASSRQPNTGELFF	TGTGCCAGCAGCCGTCAGCCGAACACCGGGGAGCTGTTTTTT
-	TRBV30	-	TRBJ1-4	CAWRRAEKLFF	TGTGCCTGGAGAAGAGCGGAAAAACTGTTTTTT
TRBD1	TRBV5-1	-	TRBJ1-4	CASSSGTGDEKLFF	TGCGCCAGCAGCTCCGGGACAGGGGACGAAAAACTGTTTTTT
-	TRBV18	-	TRBJ1-1	CASSPDGLNTEAFF	TGTGCCAGCTCGCCGGACGGATTGAACACTGAAGCTTTCTTT
-	TRBV13	once	TRBJ1-1	CASSSDLRNMNTEAFF	TGTGCCAGCAGCTCGGATCTGAGAAACATGAACACTGAAGCTTTCTTT
-	TRBV10-2	-	TRBJ2-1	CASSESVRAHEQFF	TGCGCCAGCAGTGAGTCAGTTAGGGCTCATGAGCAGTTCTTC
-	TRBV11-3	-	TRBJ2-3	CASSLGASTDTQYF	TGTGCCAGCAGCTTAGGAGCTAGCACAGATACGCAGTATTTT
-	TRBV5-4	-	TRBJ2-5	CASSPSGGRQETQYF	TGTGCCAGCAGCCCGTCCGGCGGACGCCAAGAGACCCAGTACTTC
-	TRBV5-8	-	TRBJ1-3	CASSLRISGNTIYF	TGTGCCAGCAGCTTAAGGATCTCTGGAAACACCATATATTTT
-	TRBV3-1/TRBV3-2	-	TRBJ2-7	CASSQALSSYEQYF	TGTGCCAGCAGCCAAGCCCTGAGCTCCTACGAGCAGTACTTC
TRBD1	TRBV24-1	-	TRBJ2-1	CATSDPNWTGVGEQFF	TGTGCCACCAGTGATCCCAATTGGACAGGGGTTGGTGAGCAGTTCTTC
-	TRBV19	-	TRBJ1-1	CASSMWTGNTEAFF	TGTGCCAGTAGTATGTGGACGGGGAACACTGAAGCTTTCTTT
-	TRBV4-2	-	TRBJ2-7	CASSQISRAHEQYF	TGTGCCAGCAGCCAAATTTCGAGGGCCCACGAGCAGTACTTC
TRBD2	TRBV7-8	-	TRBJ2-7	CASNFDPRPGLAGIPSYEQYF	TGTGCCAGCAACTTCGACCCCCGACCGGGACTAGCGGGGATACCCTCCTACGAGCAGTACTTC
-	TRBV5-4	-	TRBJ1-2	CASSDMGLYGYTF	TGTGCCAGCTCCGACATGGGGCTCTATGGCTACACCTTC
-	TRBV19	-	TRBJ2-3	CASSSKEGSTDTQYF	TGTGCCAGTAGCTCGAAGGAGGGAAGCACAGATACGCAGTATTTT
-	TRBV19	-	TRBJ2-3	CASSFRLADTQYF	TGTGCCAGTAGTTTTCGGTTGGCAGATACGCAGTATTTT
-	TRBV5-1	once	TRBJ1-3	CASSRTGTGNTIYF	TGCGCCAGCAGCCGCACAGGGACTGGAAACACCATATATTTT
-	TRBV5-6	medium-sized	TRBJ1-6	CASSLAGYNSPLHF	TGTGCCAGCAGCTTGGCGGGTTATAATTCACCCCTCCACTTT
-	TRBV7-2	-	TRBJ1-1	CASSPRRENTEAFF	TGTGCCAGCAGCCCACGACGGGAGAACACTGAAGCTTTCTTT
TRBD1	TRBV5-8	few	TRBJ2-2	CASRGQGAGELFF	TGTGCCAGCAGGGGACAGGGCGCTGGGGAGCTGTTTTTT
TRBD1	TRBV4-2	-	TRBJ1-6	CASSQEGQGVSPLHF	TGTGCCAGCAGCCAAGAGGGCCAGGGGGTTTCACCCCTCCACTTT
-	TRBV19	-	TRBJ2-6	CASSMLEGSGANVLTF	TGTGCCAGTAGTATGTTGGAGGGCTCTGGGGCCAACGTCCTGACTTTC
-	TRBV5-1	-	TRBJ1-5	CASSLDALGKQPQHF	TGCGCCAGCAGCTTGGATGCCCTGGGAAAACAGCCCCAGCATTTT
TRBD1	TRBV5-5	-	TRBJ2-1	CASSLLDRGLYNEQFF	TGTGCCAGCAGCCTATTGGACAGGGGCCTATACAATGAGCAGTTCTTC